This TCR beta chain derives from a study of blood T cell repertoires in COVID-19. Under the authors' procedure: Amplification with reference gene primers provided the estimates of nucleated cell counts. Measured with immunoSEQ multiplex PCR; TCRdb has only the in-frame clones, and not every one. That table gives V, J and clone size, and the DNA gave D and trimming. The profile covers nearly 400,000 clones, with roughly 89% appearing a single time and 1.7% taken by the ten largest. Remarks on this clone: A read error may produce the germline difference seen at one junction end.

There are 15 residues in the CDR3. Germline-derived CDR1 and CDR2 are SGDLS and YYNGEE. Grouping used clinical history reported by participants in a survey and questionnaire. Recovery meant two consecutive negative NP/OP PCR tests, professional clearance, or resolved symptoms. Sequencing input: PBMCs or T cells enriched from blood (not recorded which). V gene TRBV9 combines with J gene TRBJ1-1; perhaps TRBD1 as D (5 bases). This TCR was sampled from a woman aged 30 to 39 who had recovered from COVID-19. The CDR3: CASSVAEGHNIEAFF. In DNA form, the CDR3 reads TGTGCCAGCAGCGTAGCCGAAGGACACAACATTGAAGCTTTCTTT.